A single sample is the source of the 23 T cell receptor beta chains below, sequenced in a study of blood T cell repertoires in COVID-19. Clones were read by immunoSEQ multiplex PCR, and TCRdb kept only the in-frame ones, dropping some. The repertoire holds 50,000 to 65,000 clones, with less than 90% as singletons. Sequencing input: peripheral blood. These receptors were collected from a man between 60 and 75 years old with COVID-19, enrolled during active disease.

The chain carries TRBV6-5 and TRBJ1-3; D is unresolved. The V and J ends lost 2 bases and 3 bases respectively, with 11 bases between them. The CDR3 loop spans 15 amino acids. Germline V gene lookup returns CDR1 MNHEY and CDR2 SVGAGI. CDR3: CASSYRSGDGNTIYF. The DNA for the CDR3 is TGTGCCAGCAGTTACAGGAGCGGGGATGGAAACACCATATATTTT.

As for this clone: This CDR3 is also generated by other DNA sequences in the sample. This chain links TRBV28 with TRBJ1-5; D unclear. The CDR3 is 15 residues long. Deletions cut 6 bases from V and 6 bases from J, with 18 bases between. Germline CDR1 MDHEN, CDR2 SYDVKM. CDR3 protein: CASSRPRGEGQPQHF. DNA of the CDR3: TGTGCCAGCAGCCGGCCCCGGGGAGAGGGTCAGCCCCAGCATTTT. The complete variable domain, with remaining parts taken from reference TRBV28 and TRBJ1-5, reads DVKVTQSSRYLVKRTGEKVFLECVQDMDHENMFWYRQDPGLGLRLIYFSYDVKMKEKGDIPEGYSVSREKKERFSLILESASTNQTSMYLCASSRPRGEGQPQHFGDGTRLSIL.

V and J are TRBV4-1 and TRBJ2-1, with TRBD1 matching 8 bases. J gave up 5 bases and V 1 base, and 7 bases lay outside the gene matches. This CDR3 is 16 amino acids long. Looked up from germline, CDR1 is MGHRA and CDR2 is YSYEKL. CDR3 in amino acids: CASSQVQGAANNEQFF. DNA for the CDR3: TGCGCCAGCAGCCAAGTCCAGGGGGCAGCTAACAATGAGCAGTTCTTC.

The V and J genes are TRBV18 and TRBJ2-3; 11 bases align to TRBD1. CDR1 is KGHSH, CDR2 LQKENI, per germline. The CDR3 is made up of 18 amino acids. With 2 bases clipped from V and 6 bases from J, the junction kept 13 bases outside the gene matches. CDR3 residues: CASSPTVLRDRGLDTQYF. CDR3 DNA sequence: TGTGCCAGCTCACCAACCGTTCTCCGGGACAGGGGGTTGGATACGCAGTATTTT.

The rearrangement links TRBV5-6 to TRBJ2-3; 10 bases map to TRBD2. V was clipped by 1 base and J by 12 bases; unmatched bases: 8. The germline CDR1 and CDR2 sequences are SGHDT and YYEEEE. This CDR3 region has 14 residues. The CDR3, as DNA: TGTGCCAGCAGCTTGACTAGCGGGATGAACACACAGTATTTT. Translated: CASSLTSGMNTQYF.

The chain links TRBV27 to TRBJ2-6; a possible D gene is TRBD1 (5 bases). The V end lost 2 bases, the J end lost 7 bases, and 18 bases lay between the germline ends. The V gene's germline CDR1 is MNHEY and CDR2 SMNVEV (reference sequence). This CDR3 has 17 residues. CDR3 protein: CASSLQQGTRGANVLTF. DNA for the CDR3: TGTGCCAGCAGTTTACAGCAGGGAACTCGAGGAGCCAACGTCCTGACTTTC. Together with reference TRBV27 and TRBJ2-6, the CDR3 gives the full variable domain: EAQVTQNPRYLITVTGKKLTVTCSQNMNHEYMSWYRQDPGLGLRQIYYSMNVEVTDKGDVPEGYKVSRKEKRNFPLILESPSPNQTSLYFCASSLQQGTRGANVLTFGAGSRLTVL.

The CDR3 reads CASSLLNYRFNYGYTF. CDR3 DNA sequence: TGTGCCAGCAGTTTACTCAACTACAGGTTTAACTATGGCTACACCTTC. The chain uses TRBV28 and TRBJ1-2; tentative D call: TRBD1 (5 bases). The CDR3 is made up of 16 amino acids. Germline CDR1 is MDHEN and CDR2 is SYDVKM. Trimming left V 2 bases short and J 1 base short, with 14 bases between.

The chain joins TRBV24-1 to TRBJ1-2; D is uncertain. Trimming removed 7 bases from V and 4 bases from J, with 12 bases in between. This CDR3 is built from 13 residues. The V gene's germline CDR1 is KGHDR and CDR2 SFDVKD. The CDR3 sequence is CATRGGRGYGYTF. The DNA of the CDR3 is TGTGCCACCAGAGGAGGACGGGGCTATGGCTACACCTTC.

Only one count was recorded for this clone. The chain is built from TRBV7-9 and TRBJ1-5; D unresolved. Germline lookup yields CDR1 SEHNR and CDR2 FQNEAQ (reference sequence). The V gene lost 5 bases and the J gene lost 6 bases, with 17 bases spanning the gap. The CDR3 length is 15 residues. CDR3 amino acids: CASSPLGGIAQPQHF. As DNA, the CDR3 is TGTGCCAGCAGCCCACTTGGAGGAATAGCTCAGCCCCAGCATTTT.

The chain has TRBV29-1 and TRBJ1-4, with 9 positions matching TRBD1. Germline V gene lookup returns CDR1 SQVTM and CDR2 ANQGSEA. The CDR3 totals 14 residues. Losses at the gene ends were 7 bases for V and 1 base for J; bases not matched to a gene: 4. In DNA, the CDR3 is TGCAGCGCCCCGGGACAGGGAACTAATGAAAAACTGTTTTTT. Amino acids: CSAPGQGTNEKLFF.

The chain has TRBV30 and TRBJ1-4; D perhaps matches TRBD1 (6 bases). CDR1 is GTSNPN and CDR2 is SVGIG in the germline V gene (reference sequence). There are 13 residues in the CDR3. Trimming left V 0 bases short and J 10 bases short, with 12 bases between. CDR3 sequence (DNA): TGTGCCTGGAGTGTACAGGGCAGGGGAAAACTGTTTTTT. It codes for CAWSVQGRGKLFF.

This clone was observed a single time. V is TRBV9 and J is TRBJ1-4; D perhaps matches TRBD1 (6 bases). V was pared by 3 bases and J by 3 bases, with 12 bases between. This CDR3 is built from 15 residues. Germline V gene sequence: CDR1 SGDLS, CDR2 YYNGEE. The chain's CDR3 is CASSGFRGPNEKLFF. As DNA, the CDR3 is TGTGCCAGCAGCGGCTTCAGGGGTCCTAATGAAAAACTGTTTTTT.

The V and J genes are TRBV14 and TRBJ2-3; D is ambiguous. Germline CDR1 and CDR2: SGHDN and FVKESK. The CDR3 loop spans 13 amino acids. The germline V and J ends were trimmed by 3 bases and 0 bases, with 4 bases remaining between them. The CDR3 region has the DNA TGTGCCAGCAGCCAGGGCAGCACAGATACGCAGTATTTT. The encoded protein is CASSQGSTDTQYF.

The chain employs TRBV2 and TRBJ1-2; maybe TRBD1 (5 bases). In germline, CDR1 is SNHLY, CDR2 FYNNEI. This CDR3 region has 14 residues. V was trimmed by 0 bases and J by 5 bases, leaving 10 bases between them. CDR3 sequence reads: CASSEAEDIYGYTF. CDR3 sequence (DNA): TGTGCCAGCAGTGAAGCAGAGGACATTTATGGCTACACCTTC. The full variable domain, with the rest looked up from reference TRBV2 and TRBJ1-2, is EPEVTQTPSHQVTQMGQEVILRCVPISNHLYFYWYRQILGQKVEFLVSFYNNEISEKSEIFDDQFSVERPDGSNFTLKIRSTKLEDSAMYFCASSEAEDIYGYTFGSGTRLTVV.

This chain links TRBV30 with TRBJ1-1; D is uncertain. Per the germline V gene, CDR1 is GTSNPN and CDR2 is SVGIG (reference sequence). V gave up 5 bases and J gave up 1 base, with 11 bases separating them. The CDR3 extends over 13 amino acids. The CDR3 sequence is CAWSALPNTEAFF. The CDR3 region has the DNA TGTGCCTGGTCTGCGCTCCCGAACACTGAAGCTTTCTTT.

This chain connects TRBV6-4 to TRBJ2-1; 10 bases match TRBD2. Germline CDR1 is MRHNA and CDR2 is SNTAGT. This CDR3 region has 16 residues. The V and J ends lost 4 bases and 8 bases, in that order; junction bases with no gene match: 11. CDR3 in DNA: TGTGCCAGCAGTGGCCTTAGCGGGAGGACCCCTCATGAGCAGTTCTTC. Its translation is CASSGLSGRTPHEQFF.

The rearrangement links TRBV13 to TRBJ1-1; maybe TRBD1 (6 bases). The CDR3 runs 15 residues. Trimming removed 2 bases from V and 1 base from J, with 11 bases in between. Germline V gene data show CDR1 as PRHDT and CDR2 as FYEKMQ (reference sequence). For the CDR3, the DNA is TGTGCCAGCAGCTTAAGCCTGGACAGGAACACTGAAGCTTTCTTT. Translating it yields CASSLSLDRNTEAFF.

This rearrangement joins TRBV18 to TRBJ2-4; D is perhaps TRBD2 (7 bases). V was clipped by 3 bases and J by 6 bases, with 15 bases between them. The CDR3 length is 15 residues. CDR1 KGHSH and CDR2 LQKENI come from the germline V gene. The CDR3 loop is CASSPAAGEGNIQYF. In nucleotides, the CDR3 is TGTGCCAGCTCACCCGCCGCAGGGGAGGGAAACATTCAGTACTTC.

V and J are TRBV28 and TRBJ1-2; perhaps TRBD1 as D (5 bases). V lost 0 bases and J lost 2, with 22 bases in between. Germline CDR1 reads MDHEN; CDR2 reads SYDVKM. This CDR3 has 19 residues. CDR3 DNA: TGTGCCAGCAGTTTATGGGGAGGCCGTACGACAGATCCCAACTATGGCTACACCTTC. This gives the protein CASSLWGGRTTDPNYGYTF.

This chain links TRBV2 with TRBJ2-7; D is ambiguous. The CDR3 loop spans 12 amino acids. The V gene's germline CDR1 is SNHLY and CDR2 FYNNEI. Trimming removed 5 bases at V and 1 base at J, with 6 bases between. The CDR3 reads CASSLLSYEQYF. The CDR3 DNA reads as TGTGCCAGCAGTCTCCTTTCCTACGAGCAGTACTTC. Using reference TRBV2 and TRBJ2-7 for the parts outside the CDR3, the full variable domain is EPEVTQTPSHQVTQMGQEVILRCVPISNHLYFYWYRQILGQKVEFLVSFYNNEISEKSEIFDDQFSVERPDGSNFTLKIRSTKLEDSAMYFCASSLLSYEQYFGPGTRLTVT.

The gene calls are TRBV5-1 and TRBJ1-5; 7 nucleotides match TRBD1. After removal of 4 bases from V and 4 bases from J, the junction contained 5 bases not matched to a gene. The CDR3 sequence is 14 residues long. Germline CDR1 SGHRS, CDR2 YFSETQ. This chain's CDR3 is CASSHGQANQPQHF. The CDR3 DNA follows: TGCGCCAGCAGCCATGGACAGGCGAATCAGCCCCAGCATTTT.

The rearrangement joins TRBV10-2 to TRBJ1-4; D not resolved. V shed 7 bases and J shed 5 bases, with 11 bases lying between them. Germline assignment: CDR1 WSHSY and CDR2 SAAADI. This CDR3 has 13 amino acids. CDR3 nucleotides: TGCGCCAGCAAGAGAGGCACCAATGAAAAACTGTTTTTT. Amino acid sequence: CASKRGTNEKLFF.

DNA for the CDR3: TGTGCCAGTAGTCCCCGCGGGGGCCAAGAGACCCAGTACTTC. It yields the protein CASSPRGGQETQYF. The rearrangement uses TRBV19 and TRBJ2-5; 7 positions match TRBD2. Germline V lookup: CDR1 LNHDA, CDR2 SQIVND (reference sequence). CDR3 length: 14 residues. The V segment lost 5 bases and the J segment 1 base; nucleotides outside the gene matches: 4.